This TCR beta chain was recorded in a study of regulatory T cells in long-lasting Graves disease. This clonotype was seen a handful of times. Its antigen is unidentified. Building the TCR beta libraries relied on iRepertoire HTBI primers, and CDR3 regions underwent Arm-PCR. TCRdb passed the multiplex PCR reads through MiXCR, listing each CDR3 protein once. The repertoire consists of a few hundred thousand distinct CDR3 sequences, with roughly 16% occurring once and the leading ten covering 20%. Study-wide results and limits: A limited number of samples was an acknowledged limitation. The study found TRBV28, TRBJ1-2 and TRBJ2-5 favored in persistent disease. Lower TCR diversity characterized persistent Graves' patients relative to newly diagnosed patients.

V was trimmed by 8 bases and J by 7 bases, leaving 9 bases between them. Per germline, CDR1 MNHNS and CDR2 SASEGT. This CDR3 spans 11 amino acids. Noted time point: newly diagnosed GD, antithyroid drugs for less than 3 months. Researchers made the TCR library from RNA that was extracted from PBMCs. In addition, the sample was reused for a study of T cells in Graves' hyperthyroidism and ophthalmopathy.

The clonotype was recovered from a woman aged 18-35 years with Graves disease. The chain employs TRBV6-1 and TRBJ1-5; possible D gene TRBD1, 5 bases. This specimen was peripheral blood mononuclear cells (PBMCs), taken at new diagnosis, from a patient treated with antithyroid drugs. In DNA, the CDR3 is TGTGCCAGCGGGGACGGCCAGCCCCAGCATTTT. It translates to CASGDGQPQHF.